The present entry profiles one TCR beta chain with its context. This sample stems from a study of blood T cell repertoires in COVID-19. Study-level information: The United States, Italy and Spain provided the acute and convalescent COVID-19 samples. Sources were T cells, B-cell-depleted T cells, or PBMCs; the material itself was cDNA or gDNA.

Germline CDR1 is MDHEN and CDR2 is SYDVKM. CDR3 length: 15 amino acids. Trimming shortened V by 6 bases and J by 7 bases, and 19 bases separated the two germline ends. Original methodology: Estimates of nucleated cell counts were drawn from the amplification of reference gene primers. The protocol was immunoSEQ multiplex PCR, while the TCRdb copy is restricted to in-frame clones and leaves out a portion. V, J and clone size derive from that table, while D and trimming were established from the DNA sequence. The table includes about 130,000 clones, 81% detected once. This sequence originates from a woman between 50 and 59 years old with acute or convalescent COVID-19. The sample was peripheral blood. The gene calls are TRBV28 and TRBJ1-5; D is unclear. Written as DNA, the CDR3 is TGTGCCAGCAGCCTACGGGGTGGTTTTCGACAGCCCCAGCATTTT. Amino acid sequence: CASSLRGGFRQPQHF.